The 4 T cell receptor beta chains below all came from one sample that was sequenced in a study of cytomegalovirus exposure and HLA in healthy donors. PCR employed 60 Vbeta and 13 Jbeta primers. Sequencing was performed with immunoSEQ multiplex PCR; in TCRdb, only in-frame clones are kept and a portion is missing. The data show some 200,000 clones, about four fifths seen once. The sample consisted of PBMCs. The receptors originated from a woman younger than 35 in good health and CMV-seronegative.

The V gene is TRBV28, the J gene TRBJ1-2; possibly TRBD1 for D (6 bases). Germline CDR1 reads MDHEN; CDR2 reads SYDVKM. The CDR3 is made up of 16 amino acids. The V and J ends lost 5 bases and 8 bases respectively, with 24 bases between them. This chain's CDR3 is CASSPTGIGSRGGYTF. The CDR3 bases are TGTGCCAGCAGTCCGACGGGTATAGGGAGTAGGGGGGGCTACACCTTC.

CDR3 residues: CASSVSAAGGSYEQYV. Here the CDR3 DNA reads TGTGCCAGCAGTGTATCGGCAGCGGGAGGGTCCTACGAGCAGTACGTC. V usage is TRBV6-1 and J usage is TRBJ2-7; the match to TRBD2 covers 10 bases. This CDR3 region has 16 residues. Trimming cost V 4 bases and J 1 base; bases outside gene matches: 7. The germline V gene has CDR1 MNHNS and CDR2 SASEGT.

The gene calls are TRBV19 and TRBJ2-2; TRBD2 is a possible D gene (5 bases). The CDR3 has 15 residues. Germline V lookup: CDR1 LNHDA, CDR2 SQIVND (reference sequence). V was clipped by 5 bases and J by 4 bases, with 14 bases between them. The CDR3 region is CASSSQVAGTGELFF. In DNA form, the CDR3 reads TGTGCCAGTAGTTCCCAGGTGGCGGGCACCGGGGAGCTGTTTTTT.

This clone has only a few counts. DNA for the CDR3: TGTGCCAGCAGTGAATGGGCCCCAGGAAACACAGATACGCAGTATTTT. As protein: CASSEWAPGNTDTQYF. The chain is built from TRBV2 and TRBJ2-3; D call uncertain. The CDR3 loop spans 16 amino acids. V was trimmed by 2 bases and J by 2 bases, leaving 14 bases between them. The germline gives CDR1 SNHLY, CDR2 FYNNEI.